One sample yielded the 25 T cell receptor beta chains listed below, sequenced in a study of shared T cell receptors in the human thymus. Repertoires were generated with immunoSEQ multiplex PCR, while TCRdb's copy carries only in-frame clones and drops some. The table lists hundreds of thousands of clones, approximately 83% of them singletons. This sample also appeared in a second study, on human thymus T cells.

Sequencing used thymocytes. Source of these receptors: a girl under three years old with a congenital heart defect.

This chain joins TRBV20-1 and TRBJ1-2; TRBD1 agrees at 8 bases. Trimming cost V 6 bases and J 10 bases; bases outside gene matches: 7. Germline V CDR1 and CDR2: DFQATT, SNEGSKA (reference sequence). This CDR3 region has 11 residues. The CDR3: CSAGTGGVYTF. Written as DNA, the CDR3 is TGCAGTGCCGGGACAGGCGGTGTCTACACCTTC.

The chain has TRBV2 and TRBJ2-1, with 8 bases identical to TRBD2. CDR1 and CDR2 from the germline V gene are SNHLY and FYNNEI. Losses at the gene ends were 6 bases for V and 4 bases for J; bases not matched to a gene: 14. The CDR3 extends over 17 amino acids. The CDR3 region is CASRGPSTSGIYNEQFF. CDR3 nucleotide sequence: TGTGCCAGCAGGGGGCCATCAACTAGCGGTATTTACAATGAGCAGTTCTTC.

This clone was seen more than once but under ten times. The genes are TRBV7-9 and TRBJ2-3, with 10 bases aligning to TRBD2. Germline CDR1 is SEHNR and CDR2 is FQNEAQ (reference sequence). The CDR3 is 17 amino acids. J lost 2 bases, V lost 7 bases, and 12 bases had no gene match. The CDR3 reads CASTPPKAGGITDTQYF. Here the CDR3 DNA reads TGTGCCAGCACACCTCCCAAAGCGGGAGGGATCACAGATACGCAGTATTTT.

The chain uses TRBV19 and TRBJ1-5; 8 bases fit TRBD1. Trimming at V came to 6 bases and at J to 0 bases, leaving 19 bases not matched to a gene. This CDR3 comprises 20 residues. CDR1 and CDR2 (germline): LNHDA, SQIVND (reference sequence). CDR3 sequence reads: CASSSNSPGTGVYSNQPQHF. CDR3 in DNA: TGTGCCAGTAGCAGCAATTCCCCCGGGACAGGAGTGTATAGCAATCAGCCCCAGCATTTT.

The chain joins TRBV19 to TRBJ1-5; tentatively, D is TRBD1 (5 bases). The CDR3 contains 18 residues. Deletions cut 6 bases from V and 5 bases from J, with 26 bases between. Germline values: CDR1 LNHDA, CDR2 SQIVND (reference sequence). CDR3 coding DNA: TGTGCCAGTAGACCTCCCGGAGGGGCTCCGGCAACTTATCAGCCCCAGCATTTT. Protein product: CASRPPGGAPATYQPQHF.

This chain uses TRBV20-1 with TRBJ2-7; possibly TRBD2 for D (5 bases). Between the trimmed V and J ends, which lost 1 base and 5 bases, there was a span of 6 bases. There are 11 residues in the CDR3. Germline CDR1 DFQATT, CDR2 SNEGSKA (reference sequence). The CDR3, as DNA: TGCAGTGCTAGAGGCGGGCACGAGCAGTACTTC. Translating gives CSARGGHEQYF.

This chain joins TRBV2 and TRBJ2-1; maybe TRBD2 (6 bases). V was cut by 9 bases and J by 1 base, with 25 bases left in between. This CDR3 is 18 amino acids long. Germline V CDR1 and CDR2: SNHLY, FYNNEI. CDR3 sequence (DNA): TGTGCCAGTACCTCTATGGGGGACTCCCGATTTTCCTACAATGAGCAGTTCTTC. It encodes CASTSMGDSRFSYNEQFF. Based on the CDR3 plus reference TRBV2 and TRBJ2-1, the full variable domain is EPEVTQTPSHQVTQMGQEVILRCVPISNHLYFYWYRQILGQKVEFLVSFYNNEISEKSEIFDDQFSVERPDGSNFTLKIRSTKLEDSAMYFCASTSMGDSRFSYNEQFFGPGTRLTVL.

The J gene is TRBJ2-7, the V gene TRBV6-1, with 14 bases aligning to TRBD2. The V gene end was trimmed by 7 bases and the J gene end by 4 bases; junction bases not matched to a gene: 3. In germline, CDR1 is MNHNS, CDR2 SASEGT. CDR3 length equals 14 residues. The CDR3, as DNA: TGTGCCAGCACTAGACTAGCGGGGGGGTACGAGCAGTACTTC. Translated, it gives CASTRLAGGYEQYF.

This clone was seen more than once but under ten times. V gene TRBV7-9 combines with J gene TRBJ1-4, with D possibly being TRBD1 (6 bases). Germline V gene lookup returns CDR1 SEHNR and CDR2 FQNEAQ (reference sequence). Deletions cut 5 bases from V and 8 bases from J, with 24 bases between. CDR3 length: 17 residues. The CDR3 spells CASSRPPHDRLWEKLFF. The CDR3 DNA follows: TGTGCCAGCAGCCGACCTCCTCATGACAGGCTTTGGGAAAAACTGTTTTTT.

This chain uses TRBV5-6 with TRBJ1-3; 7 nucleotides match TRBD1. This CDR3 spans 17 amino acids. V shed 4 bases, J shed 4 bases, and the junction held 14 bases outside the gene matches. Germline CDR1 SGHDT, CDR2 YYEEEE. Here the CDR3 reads CASSATKGAHLGNTIYF. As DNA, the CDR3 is TGTGCCAGCAGCGCTACTAAGGGGGCGCACCTAGGAAACACCATATATTTT. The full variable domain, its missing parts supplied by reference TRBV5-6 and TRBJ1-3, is DAGVTQSPTHLIKTRGQQVTLRCSPKSGHDTVSWYQQALGQGPQFIFQYYEEEERQRGNFPDRFSGHQFPNYSSELNVNALLLGDSALYLCASSATKGAHLGNTIYFGEGSWLTVV.

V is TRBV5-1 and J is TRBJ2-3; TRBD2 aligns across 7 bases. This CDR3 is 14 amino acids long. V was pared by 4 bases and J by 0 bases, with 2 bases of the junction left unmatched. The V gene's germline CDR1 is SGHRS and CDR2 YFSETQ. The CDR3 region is CASSPGGSTDTQYF. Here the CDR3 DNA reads TGCGCCAGCAGCCCGGGGGGAAGCACAGATACGCAGTATTTT.

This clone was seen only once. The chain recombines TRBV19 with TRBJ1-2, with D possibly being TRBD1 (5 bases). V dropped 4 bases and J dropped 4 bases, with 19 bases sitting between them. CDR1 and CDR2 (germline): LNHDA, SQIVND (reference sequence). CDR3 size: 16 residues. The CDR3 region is CASSTQPGRVPYGYTF. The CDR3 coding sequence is TGTGCCAGTAGTACTCAACCAGGGAGGGTACCCTATGGCTACACCTTC.

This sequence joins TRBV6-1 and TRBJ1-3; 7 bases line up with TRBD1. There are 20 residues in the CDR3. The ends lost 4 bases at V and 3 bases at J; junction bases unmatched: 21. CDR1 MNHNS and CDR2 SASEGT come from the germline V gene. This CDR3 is CASSAFPNPDREGLGNTIYF. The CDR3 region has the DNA TGTGCCAGCAGTGCCTTCCCAAACCCCGACAGGGAAGGGCTTGGAAACACCATATATTTT.

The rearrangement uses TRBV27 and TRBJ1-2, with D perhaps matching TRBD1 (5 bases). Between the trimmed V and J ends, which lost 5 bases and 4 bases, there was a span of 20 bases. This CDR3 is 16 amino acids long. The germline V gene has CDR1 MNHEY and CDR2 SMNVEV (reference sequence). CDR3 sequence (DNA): TGTGCCAGCAGTCGGGGGGGAAACGGGAAGACCTATGGCTACACCTTC. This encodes CASSRGGNGKTYGYTF.

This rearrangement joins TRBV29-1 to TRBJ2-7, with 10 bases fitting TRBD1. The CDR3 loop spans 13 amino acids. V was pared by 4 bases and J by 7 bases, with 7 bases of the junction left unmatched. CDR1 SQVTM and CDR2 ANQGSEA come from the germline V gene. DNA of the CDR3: TGCAGCGTTGTTGGGACAGGGGCTACAGAGCAGTACTTC. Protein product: CSVVGTGATEQYF.

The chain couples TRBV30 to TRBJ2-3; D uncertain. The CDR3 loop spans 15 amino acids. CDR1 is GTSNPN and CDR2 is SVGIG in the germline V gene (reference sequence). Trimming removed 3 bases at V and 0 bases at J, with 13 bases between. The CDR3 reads CAWRSAGASTDTQYF. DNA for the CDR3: TGTGCCTGGAGGTCGGCAGGCGCTAGCACAGATACGCAGTATTTT. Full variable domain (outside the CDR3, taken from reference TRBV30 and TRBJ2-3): SQTIHQWPATLVQPVGSPLSLECTVEGTSNPNLYWYRQAAGRGLQLLFYSVGIGQISSEVPQNLSASRPQDRQFILSSKKLLLSDSGFYLCAWRSAGASTDTQYFGPGTRLTVL.

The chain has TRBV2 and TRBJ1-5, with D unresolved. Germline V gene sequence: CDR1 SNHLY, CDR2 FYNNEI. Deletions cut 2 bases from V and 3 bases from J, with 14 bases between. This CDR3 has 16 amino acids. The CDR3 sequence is CASSESGWAYNQPQHF. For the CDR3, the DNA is TGTGCCAGCAGTGAATCGGGATGGGCCTACAATCAGCCCCAGCATTTT.

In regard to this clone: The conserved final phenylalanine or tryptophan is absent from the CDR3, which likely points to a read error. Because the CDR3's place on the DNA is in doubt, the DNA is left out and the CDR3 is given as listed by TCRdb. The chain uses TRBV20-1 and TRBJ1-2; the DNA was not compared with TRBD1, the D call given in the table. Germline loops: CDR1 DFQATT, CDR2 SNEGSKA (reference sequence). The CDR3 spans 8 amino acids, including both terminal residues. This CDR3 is CSARDKPV.

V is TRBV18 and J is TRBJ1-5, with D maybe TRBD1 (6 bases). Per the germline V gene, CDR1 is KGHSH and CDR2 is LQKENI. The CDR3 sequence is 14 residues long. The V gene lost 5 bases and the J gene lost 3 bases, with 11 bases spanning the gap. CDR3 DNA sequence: TGTGCCAGCTCAGTGACAGGAGACAATCAGCCCCAGCATTTT. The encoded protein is CASSVTGDNQPQHF.

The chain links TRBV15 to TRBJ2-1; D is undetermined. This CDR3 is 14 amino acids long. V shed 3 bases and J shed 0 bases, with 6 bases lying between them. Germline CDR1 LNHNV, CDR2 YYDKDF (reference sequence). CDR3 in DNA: TGTGCCACCAGCAGGGTGAGCTCCTACAATGAGCAGTTCTTC. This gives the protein CATSRVSSYNEQFF.

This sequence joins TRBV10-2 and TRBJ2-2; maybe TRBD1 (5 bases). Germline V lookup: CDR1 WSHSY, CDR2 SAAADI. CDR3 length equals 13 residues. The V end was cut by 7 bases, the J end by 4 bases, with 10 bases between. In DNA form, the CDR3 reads TGCGCCAGCACGGACATAGGCACCGGGGAGCTGTTTTTT. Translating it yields CASTDIGTGELFF.

In DNA form, the CDR3 reads TGTGCCAGCAGCCAAGATTGTAAGGGGGCCACTGAAGCTTTCTTT. Its protein is CASSQDCKGATEAFF. The chain links TRBV14 to TRBJ1-1, with 7 nucleotides matching TRBD1. The CDR3 length is 15 residues. Germline assignment: CDR1 SGHDN and CDR2 FVKESK. J lost 4 bases, V lost 0 bases, and 5 bases had no gene match.

The CDR3 nucleotides read TGCAGCGTGGGATGCACGGACTCCCTTAACTATGGCTACACCTTC. Its translation is CSVGCTDSLNYGYTF. The chain uses TRBV29-1 and TRBJ1-2; D not certain. Germline lookup yields CDR1 SQVTM and CDR2 ANQGSEA. The CDR3 is 15 amino acids. V lost 6 bases, J lost 1 base, and 18 bases lay in between.

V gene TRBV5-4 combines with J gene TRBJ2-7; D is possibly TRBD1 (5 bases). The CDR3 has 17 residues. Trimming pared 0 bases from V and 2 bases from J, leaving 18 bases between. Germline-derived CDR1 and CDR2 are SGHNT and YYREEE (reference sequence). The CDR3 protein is CASSLVDQGGRPYEQYF. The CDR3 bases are TGTGCCAGCAGCTTGGTTGATCAGGGCGGCAGACCCTACGAGCAGTACTTC.

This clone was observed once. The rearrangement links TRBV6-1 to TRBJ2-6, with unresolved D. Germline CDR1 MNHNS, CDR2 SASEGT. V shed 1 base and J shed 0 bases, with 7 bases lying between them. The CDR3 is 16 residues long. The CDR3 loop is CASSEDSNSGANVLTF. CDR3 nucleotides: TGTGCCAGCAGTGAAGACAGTAACTCTGGGGCCAACGTCCTGACTTTC.